The 21 T cell receptor beta chains given below trace back to one sample, sequenced in a study of vaccination and CD4 T cells after COVID-19 (dated by TCRdb to the early 2020s). Read against the paper, the sample's treatment or condition label means: approximately 10-day PBMC culture with coronavirus spike peptide pools or control peptides (ViraFEST assay). Receptor amplification or capture employed PCR. TCRdb names Illumina iSeq 100 as the instrument used. TCR sequencing of DNA from cultured CD4+ T cells used the Oncomine TCR Beta short-read assay at the Johns Hopkins FTIC core. TCRdb trimmed public reads at Q25 via fastp, called clones via MiXCR and kept in-frame beta chains. Each CDR3 protein gets just one entry, which takes the most common genes and DNA from the rows behind it. This sample lists under 15,000 distinct CDR3 sequences; about 28% were detected once. The top ten clonotypes cover approximately 17% of the sample.

These TCRs' antigens remain unknown. The sequenced sample was cultured CD4+ T cells from blood. The receptor source for this set is a human donor with COVID-19.

This clonotype was counted only a few times. The gene calls are TRBV12-3 or TRBV12-4 and TRBJ2-3; TRBD1 matches 8 bases. After removal of 6 bases from V and 8 bases from J, the junction contained 10 bases not matched to a gene. The CDR3 runs 14 residues. The CDR3 region has the DNA TGTGCCAGCAGGGGGCAGCAACAGGGGGGTACGCAGTATTTT. Its translation is CASRGQQQGGTQYF.

The chain uses TRBV5-1 and TRBJ1-2, with unresolved D. From germline, CDR1 is SGHRS and CDR2 YFSETQ. Between the trimmed V and J ends, which lost 1 base and 2 bases, there was a span of 9 bases. There are 14 residues in the CDR3. The DNA for the CDR3 is TGCGCCAGCAGCTTGTTCACACAGAACTATGGCTACACCTTC. The encoded protein is CASSLFTQNYGYTF.

This clonotype came up a few times. V and J are TRBV7-2 and TRBJ2-4, with D possibly being TRBD2 (5 bases). There are 12 residues in the CDR3. Trimming left V 1 base short and J 11 bases short, with 9 bases between. Per germline, CDR1 SGHTA and CDR2 FQGNSA. The CDR3 sequence is CASSLGRDFQYF. The CDR3 region has the DNA TGTGCCAGCAGCTTAGGCCGGGATTTTCAGTACTTC. The variable domain in full, with the rest retrieved from reference TRBV7-2 and TRBJ2-4, is GAGVSQSPSNKVTEKGKDVELRCDPISGHTALYWYRQSLGQGLEFLIYFQGNSAPDKSGLPSDRFSAERTGGSVSTLTIQRTQQEDSAVYLCASSLGRDFQYFGAGTRLSVL.

The rearrangement links TRBV19 to TRBJ2-3, with D possibly TRBD2 on 6 matching bases. In germline, CDR1 is LNHDA, CDR2 SQIVND (reference sequence). The CDR3 length is 14 residues. V gave up 8 bases and J gave up 0 bases, with 12 bases separating them. CDR3 sequence: CASYAGTSTDTQYF. The CDR3 nucleotides read TGTGCCAGTTATGCGGGAACTAGCACAGATACGCAGTATTTT.

The V and J genes are TRBV4-1 and TRBJ2-1; D perhaps matches TRBD1 (6 bases). Germline V gene data show CDR1 as MGHRA and CDR2 as YSYEKL. V was cut by 6 bases and J by 0 bases, with 9 bases left in between. The CDR3 is 14 amino acids. The CDR3 nucleotides read TGCGCCAGCAGTAAGACAGGCTCCTACAATGAGCAGTTCTTC. It is translated as CASSKTGSYNEQFF.

This clonotype was seen a few times. The chain has TRBV7-2 and TRBJ1-4, with TRBD1 matching 7 bases. There are 13 residues in the CDR3. The V and J ends lost 5 bases and 10 bases, in that order; junction bases with no gene match: 7. The germline CDR1 and CDR2 sequences are SGHTA and FQGNSA. CDR3 loop: CASSAPGGLKLFF. The CDR3 coding sequence is TGTGCCAGCAGCGCCCCAGGGGGGTTAAAACTGTTTTTT.

The rearrangement joins TRBV7-6 to TRBJ1-3; no firm D call. The CDR3 length is 16 residues. With 0 bases removed from V and 3 bases from J, the gap between germline ends came to 12 bases. Germline V gene sequence: CDR1 SGHVS, CDR2 FNYEAQ. CDR3 protein: CASSLAVRGLGNTIYF. The CDR3 DNA follows: TGTGCCAGCAGCTTAGCTGTTCGGGGTCTTGGAAACACCATATATTTT.

The V call is TRBV15, the J call TRBJ2-7, with 7 nucleotides matching TRBD1. Germline CDR1 reads LNHNV; CDR2 reads YYDKDF (reference sequence). The CDR3 totals 14 residues. V gave up 1 base and J gave up 3 bases; unmatched junction bases: 3. The CDR3 loop reads CATSRGRTGYEQYF. CDR3 in DNA: TGTGCCACCAGCAGAGGGCGGACAGGCTACGAGCAGTACTTC.

The V call is TRBV20-1, the J call TRBJ2-1; the match to TRBD2 covers 12 bases. Germline V gene sequence: CDR1 DFQATT, CDR2 SNEGSKA (reference sequence). The CDR3 covers 19 residues. V was pared by 1 base and J by 0 bases, with 10 bases of the junction left unmatched. CDR3 sequence reads: CSARVTTSGGRFSYNEQFF. CDR3 nucleotide sequence: TGCAGTGCTAGAGTTACGACTAGCGGGGGAAGATTCTCCTACAATGAGCAGTTCTTC.

In its sample, this clonotype was seen a few times. J is TRBJ1-6 and V is TRBV2; 10 nucleotides agree with TRBD1. Germline V gives CDR1 SNHLY, CDR2 FYNNEI. CDR3 length: 18 amino acids. With V trimmed by 5 bases and J by 0 bases, 7 bases remained unmatched. CDR3 in amino acids: CASSPTRDRGSYNSPLHF. DNA for the CDR3: TGTGCCAGCAGTCCTACCCGGGACAGGGGCTCCTATAATTCACCCCTCCACTTT.

The V and J genes are TRBV20-1 and TRBJ2-3, with D hard to call. The CDR3 runs 16 residues. Trimming pared 3 bases from V and 2 bases from J, leaving 18 bases between. CDR1 and CDR2 (germline): DFQATT, SNEGSKA (reference sequence). CDR3 protein: CSASALAERYTDTQYF. CDR3 nucleotides: TGCAGTGCTAGCGCCCTGGCAGAGCGCTACACAGATACGCAGTATTTT.

This clonotype was observed a few times. The V and J genes are TRBV27 and TRBJ1-3, with TRBD1 matching 7 bases. The CDR3 length is 13 residues. V was clipped by 4 bases and J by 9 bases; unmatched bases: 6. CDR1 MNHEY and CDR2 SMNVEV come from the germline V gene (reference sequence). CDR3 loop: CASSYDRDGTIYF. The CDR3 nucleotides are TGTGCCAGCAGTTACGACAGGGATGGCACCATATATTTT.

The genes are TRBV10-3 and TRBJ2-5; D is unresolved. CDR1 ENHRY and CDR2 SYGVKD come from the germline V gene. The CDR3 consists of 16 residues. Trimming cost V 4 bases and J 5 bases, with 20 bases left between them. CDR3 DNA: TGTGCCATCAGTGCGATCCGGGCGGAAAGCCAGGAGACCCAGTACTTC. Its protein product is CAISAIRAESQETQYF.

This clonotype was found once. V gene TRBV14 combines with J gene TRBJ1-3; 7 nucleotides match TRBD1. This CDR3 spans 12 amino acids. V lost 5 bases, J lost 8 bases, and 3 bases stayed unmatched. Germline values: CDR1 SGHDN, CDR2 FVKESK. The chain's CDR3 is CASSDRAHTIYF. The CDR3 DNA sequence: TGTGCCAGCAGCGACAGGGCACACACCATATATTTT.

The chain uses TRBV28 and TRBJ2-5; the match to TRBD1 covers 8 bases. Trimming at V came to 5 bases and at J to 2 bases, leaving 7 bases not matched to a gene. Germline CDR1 MDHEN, CDR2 SYDVKM. The CDR3 has 15 residues. CDR3 amino acids: CASSPRQGIQETQYF. The CDR3 DNA is TGTGCCAGCAGTCCACGACAGGGGATTCAAGAGACCCAGTACTTC.

This chain connects TRBV2 to TRBJ2-7; D is ambiguous. V lost 6 bases and J lost 3, with 6 bases in between. This CDR3 region has 11 residues. The germline V gene has CDR1 SNHLY and CDR2 FYNNEI. CDR3 nucleotides: TGTGCCAGCAGCCGAAACTACGAGCAGTACTTC. It codes for CASSRNYEQYF.

This clonotype was detected only once. The chain combines TRBV19 with TRBJ2-7; 8 positions match TRBD1. The V gene end was trimmed by 7 bases and the J gene end by 4 bases; junction bases not matched to a gene: 6. Germline V gene data show CDR1 as LNHDA and CDR2 as SQIVND (reference sequence). The CDR3 extends over 13 amino acids. The CDR3 nucleotides read TGTGCCAGTACCGACAGGGGTGGGTACGAGCAGTACTTC. Its translation is CASTDRGGYEQYF.

Only a few counts were recorded for this clonotype. This chain connects TRBV6-1 to TRBJ2-5; D is possibly TRBD2 (5 bases). This CDR3 region has 13 residues. In germline, CDR1 is MNHNS, CDR2 SASEGT. V gave up 5 bases and J gave up 5 bases, with 12 bases separating them. The CDR3 here is CASSTTSIETQYF. DNA for the CDR3: TGTGCCAGCAGTACTACTAGTATTGAGACCCAGTACTTC.

In its sample, this clonotype was seen a few times. The chain recombines TRBV19 with TRBJ2-2, with TRBD2 matching 11 bases. CDR1 and CDR2 (germline): LNHDA, SQIVND (reference sequence). Trimming took 3 bases from V and 5 from J; bases not matched to a gene: 8. The CDR3 is 17 amino acids. CDR3 residues: CASSILSGGAGTGELFF. CDR3 coding DNA: TGTGCCAGTAGTATCCTTAGCGGGGGGGCAGGGACCGGGGAGCTGTTTTTT.

The chain carries TRBV9 and TRBJ1-2; D is unresolved. Germline CDR1 and CDR2: SGDLS and YYNGEE. V was shortened by 0 bases and J by 1 base, with 10 bases between the two germline ends. The CDR3 is made up of 15 amino acids. The chain's CDR3 is CASSVAVGFNYGYTF. The CDR3 DNA sequence: TGTGCCAGCAGCGTAGCTGTAGGGTTTAACTATGGCTACACCTTC.

The chain has TRBV5-1 and TRBJ1-2; 7 nucleotides agree with TRBD1. Germline lookup yields CDR1 SGHRS and CDR2 YFSETQ. The V segment lost 4 bases and the J segment 8 bases; nucleotides outside the gene matches: 8. The CDR3 runs to 13 residues. In DNA form, the CDR3 reads TGCGCCAGCAGCGCGCCAGGGGGTGGGGGCTACACCTTC. This encodes CASSAPGGGGYTF. Based on the CDR3 plus reference TRBV5-1 and TRBJ1-2, the full variable domain is KAGVTQTPRYLIKTRGQQVTLSCSPISGHRSVSWYQQTPGQGLQFLFEYFSETQRNKGNFPGRFSGRQFSNSRSEMNVSTLELGDSALYLCASSAPGGGGYTFGSGTRLTVV.